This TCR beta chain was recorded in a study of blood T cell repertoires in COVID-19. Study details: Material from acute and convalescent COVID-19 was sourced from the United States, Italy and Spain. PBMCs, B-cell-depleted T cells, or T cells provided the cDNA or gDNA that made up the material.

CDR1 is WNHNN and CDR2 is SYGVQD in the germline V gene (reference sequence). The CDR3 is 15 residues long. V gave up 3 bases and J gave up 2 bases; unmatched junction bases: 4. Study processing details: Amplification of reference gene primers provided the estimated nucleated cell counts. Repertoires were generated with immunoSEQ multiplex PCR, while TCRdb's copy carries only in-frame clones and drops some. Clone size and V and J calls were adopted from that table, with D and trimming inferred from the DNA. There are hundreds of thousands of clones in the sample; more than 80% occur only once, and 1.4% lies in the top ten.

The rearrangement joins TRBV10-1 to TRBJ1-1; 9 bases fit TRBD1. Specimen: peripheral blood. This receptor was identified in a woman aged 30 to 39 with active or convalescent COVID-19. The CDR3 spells CASSEETGGNTEAFF. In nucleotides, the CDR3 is TGCGCCAGCAGTGAAGAGACAGGGGGAAACACTGAAGCTTTCTTT.